This T cell receptor (beta chain) is from a study of T-cell reconstitution after alpha-beta-depleted transplantation in children (dated by TCRdb to between 2015 and 2016). Background for the entire study: Using TCR repertoire profiling, the study quantitatively followed how T-cell immune reconstitution unfolded in children after TCRalphabeta/CD19-depleted allogeneic hematopoietic cell transplantation.

To prepare the library, PCR was applied. Sequencing took place on an Illumina HiSeq 2500. To normalize quantification of the TCRbeta repertoire, the TCR libraries were built with molecular barcoding that relied on unique molecular identifiers. The raw public reads went through TCRdb reprocessing: fastp at Q25, MiXCR clone calling, in-frame beta chains kept. CDR3 protein sequences are deduplicated, and each keeps its most common genes and DNA. This sample holds some 280,000 distinct CDR3 sequences; 9.9% were observed only once. Of the sample, around 10% falls within the top ten clones. The germline V gene sets CDR1 to SGHRS and CDR2 to YFSETQ. From cysteine to phenylalanine, the CDR3 is 13 amino acids long. Kept here is only the CDR3 DNA, which spans 39 bases and is read in frame from base 1. The trim is 9 bases for V and 0 bases for J, with a gap of 13 bases between the germline ends. Remarks on this clonotype: The target of this receptor is not known. Base qualities are missing; no much larger clone stands one base away.

The sequence is built from TRBV5-1 and TRBJ2-7; the D gene is possibly TRBD1 or TRBD2, each agreeing over 5 bases. Material: PBMCs from the stem cell graft donor, obtained from the stem cell graft. The clonotype was recovered from a human donor who donated a stem cell graft to a child with SCID. The DNA sequence is given as TGCGCCACCGGGGCCACTAGCTCCTACGAGCAGTACTTC. It encodes CATGATSSYEQYF.